The rows below give T cell receptor beta chains drawn from one sample of a study of blood T cell repertoires in COVID-19. Profiled with immunoSEQ multiplex PCR; TCRdb holds only in-frame clones, not every one. The sample records under 400,000 clones, approximately 83% being singletons. The sequenced sample was PBMCs or T cells enriched from blood (not recorded which). Receptors originate from a woman in her forties with acute COVID-19. The conserved cysteine and the conserved F or W are not part of the CDR3 here. The size entry is marked missing in some rows and otherwise reads once, few, many or a size class.

j_call clone_size v_call cdr3_aa
TRBJ1-1 . TRBV2 ASARGGTEAF
TRBJ1-5 . TRBV7-9 ASSPRDSRQPQH
TRBJ1-3 . TRBV5-1 ASRVQGSGNTIY
TRBJ1-6 . TRBV10-3 AISVYAPGQVSNSPLH
TRBJ1-1 . TRBV7-9 ASSPRTGGDTEAF
TRBJ1-1 . TRBV7-3 ASSSQTGNTEAF
TRBJ2-2 . TRBV10-3 AISESSGNTGELF
TRBJ1-5 . TRBV5-4 ASRGHDEVYQPQH
TRBJ1-2 . TRBV18 ASSPRENYGYT
TRBJ2-1 . TRBV7-9 ASSQFVGGVSYNEQF
TRBJ2-5 . TRBV29-1 SGRDSQGETQY
TRBJ1-4 . TRBV12-1 ASSFSGQGGEKLF
TRBJ1-2 . TRBV7-9 ASSTGTGLSYGYT
TRBJ1-5 . TRBV19 ASSIGGGGNQPQH
TRBJ2-1 . TRBV9 ASSVASYNEQF
TRBJ1-2 . TRBV11-2 ASSSRTTTNYGYT
TRBJ2-1 . TRBV18 ASSQPPPGHLFYNEQF
TRBJ1-6 . TRBV11-2 ASSVDRVGSPLH
TRBJ1-1 once TRBV28 ASSSPGFNAF
TRBJ1-2 few TRBV24-1 ATSDGLGTGGYYGYT
TRBJ2-1 . TRBV5-4 ASRRTFDSTEGHEQF
TRBJ1-5 . TRBV19 ASTQGSYSNQPQH
TRBJ2-5 . TRBV29-1 SVERPQVEETQY
TRBJ1-3 . TRBV5-4 ASSSSTQPGNTIY
TRBJ1-6 . TRBV5-1 ASSLRDRANNSPLH
TRBJ1-1 . TRBV2 ASNIEQGYTEAF
TRBJ1-5 . TRBV4-1 ASSQEGGANQPQH
TRBJ2-7 . TRBV19 ASSISGLAGTPRLEQY
TRBJ1-1 . TRBV4-2 ASGTGDYTEAF
TRBJ1-3 . TRBV6-6 ASSYGAANTIY
TRBJ2-1 once TRBV29-1 SVFRTGGSYNEQF
TRBJ1-1 . TRBV20-1 SAPRNTEAF
TRBJ2-5 . TRBV15 ATSIGQGMGTQY
TRBJ1-4 . TRBV27 ASSPQLYEKLF
TRBJ1-5 . TRBV12-3/TRBV12-4 ASSTNSDQPQH
TRBJ2-2 . TRBV18 ASSEQGSGELF
TRBJ1-2 . TRBV6-2/TRBV6-3 ASSYRRAYSSYGYT
TRBJ1-1 . TRBV19 ASSSPGGTAMNTEAF
TRBJ2-6 . TRBV7-8 ASSSGQVPLVANVLT
TRBJ2-3 once TRBV18 ASSPGRPRTDTQY
TRBJ1-3 . TRBV5-1 ASSMDGTSGNTIY
TRBJ2-2 . TRBV3-1/TRBV3-2 ASSQDGTGELF
TRBJ2-3 . TRBV5-4 ASRSGGASTDTQY
TRBJ1-1 . TRBV19 ASKVELVNTEAF
TRBJ1-2 . TRBV28 GAMGQKIYGYT
TRBJ1-2 . TRBV19 ASSAIPGQGAENYGYT
TRBJ2-5 . TRBV11-2 ASSFLTWGSQETQY
TRBJ1-3 . TRBV19 ASSTGDRGSSGNTIY
TRBJ1-2 . TRBV28 ASSSQGGRLLGYT
TRBJ2-7 . TRBV7-2 ASSLGVSTPPYEQY
TRBJ2-7 . TRBV9 ASSVQGGPFDYSYEQY
TRBJ1-1 . TRBV5-6 ASSLLAQDSNTEAF
TRBJ2-7 . TRBV15 ATSPDRFLSYEQY
TRBJ2-7 . TRBV5-1 ASSQGQASSYEQY
TRBJ2-2 . TRBV7-3 ASSPGGNTGELF
TRBJ2-5 . TRBV11-1 ASSLAFQGRQETQY
TRBJ2-3 many TRBV6-4 ASSATSTDTQY
TRBJ2-7 . TRBV7-2 ASSLGGRGTYEQY
TRBJ2-1 . TRBV6-5 ASRRDRGENEQF
TRBJ1-2 . TRBV6-5 ASKFLRENYGYT